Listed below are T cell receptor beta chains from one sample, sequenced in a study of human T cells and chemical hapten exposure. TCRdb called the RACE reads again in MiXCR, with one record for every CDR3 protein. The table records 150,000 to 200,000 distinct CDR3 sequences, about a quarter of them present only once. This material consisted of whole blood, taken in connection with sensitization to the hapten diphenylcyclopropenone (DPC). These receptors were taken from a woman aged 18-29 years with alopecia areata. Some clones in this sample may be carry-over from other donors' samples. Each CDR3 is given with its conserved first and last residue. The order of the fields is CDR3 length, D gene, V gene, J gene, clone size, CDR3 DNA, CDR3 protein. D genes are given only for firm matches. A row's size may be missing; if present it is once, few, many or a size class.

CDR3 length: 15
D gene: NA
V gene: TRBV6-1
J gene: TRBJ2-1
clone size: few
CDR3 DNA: TGTGCCAGCAGTGTAGGGGGGAGGGCGGGCAATGAGCAGTTCTTC
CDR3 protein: CASSVGGRAGNEQFF

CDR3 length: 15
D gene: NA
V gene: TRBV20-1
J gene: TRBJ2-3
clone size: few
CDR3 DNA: TGCAGTGCCCGGGAGTGGGGCGGGAGCACAGATACGCAGTATTTT
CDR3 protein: CSAREWGGSTDTQYF

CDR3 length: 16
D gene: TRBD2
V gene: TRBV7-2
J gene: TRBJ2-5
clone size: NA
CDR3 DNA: TGTGCCAGCAGCCCCAGTAGCGGGAGGGCCGGAGAGACCCAGTACTTC
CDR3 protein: CASSPSSGRAGETQYF

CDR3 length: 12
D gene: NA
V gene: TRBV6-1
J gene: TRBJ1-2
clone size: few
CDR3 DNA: TGTGCCATCCCGGGGCGGCCCTATGGCTACACCTTC
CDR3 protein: CAIPGRPYGYTF

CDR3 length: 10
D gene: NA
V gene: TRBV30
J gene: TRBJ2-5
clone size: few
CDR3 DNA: TGTGCCTTGCAGGGAGAGACCCAGTACTTC
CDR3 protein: CALQGETQYF

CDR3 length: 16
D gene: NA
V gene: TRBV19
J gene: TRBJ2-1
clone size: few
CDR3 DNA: TGTGCCAGTAGGCCTTCCGCTAGGCGCTCCTACAATGAGCAGTTCTTC
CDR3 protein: CASRPSARRSYNEQFF

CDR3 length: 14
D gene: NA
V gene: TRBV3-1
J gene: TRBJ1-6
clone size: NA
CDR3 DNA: TGTGCCAGCAGCCAAAGGGTTTATAATTCACCCCTCCACTTT
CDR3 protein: CASSQRVYNSPLHF

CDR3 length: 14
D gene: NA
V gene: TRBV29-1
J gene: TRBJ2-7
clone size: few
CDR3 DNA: TGCAGCGTTGAAAGCAGGGGCTCTTCCTACGAGCAGTACTTC
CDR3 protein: CSVESRGSSYEQYF

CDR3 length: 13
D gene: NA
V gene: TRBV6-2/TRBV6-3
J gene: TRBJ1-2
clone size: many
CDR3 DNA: TGTGCCAGCAGCCAAGACTCCAACTATGGCTACACCTTC
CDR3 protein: CASSQDSNYGYTF

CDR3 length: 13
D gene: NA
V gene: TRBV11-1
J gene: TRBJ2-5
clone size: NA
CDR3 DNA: TGTGCCAGCAGCCCCGGAGGGATAGAGACCCAGTACTTC
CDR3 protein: CASSPGGIETQYF

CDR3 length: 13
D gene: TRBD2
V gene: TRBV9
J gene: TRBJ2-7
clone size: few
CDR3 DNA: TGTGCCAGCAGCGTAGTTAGCGGGAACGAGCAGTACTTC
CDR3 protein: CASSVVSGNEQYF

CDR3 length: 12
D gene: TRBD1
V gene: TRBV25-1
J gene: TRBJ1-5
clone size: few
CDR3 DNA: TGTGCCAGCAGTGAACAGGGACAGACCCAGCATTTT
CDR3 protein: CASSEQGQTQHF

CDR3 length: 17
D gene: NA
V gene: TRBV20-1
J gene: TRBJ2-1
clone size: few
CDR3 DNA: TGCAGTGCTAGAGGAAGTTGGCGCTCCAACTCCTACAATGAGCAGTTCTTC
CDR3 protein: CSARGSWRSNSYNEQFF

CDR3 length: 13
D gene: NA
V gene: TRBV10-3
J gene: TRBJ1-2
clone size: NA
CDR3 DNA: TGTGCCACCTCCCCCGGTAGTGGCTATGGCTACACCTTC
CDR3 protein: CATSPGSGYGYTF

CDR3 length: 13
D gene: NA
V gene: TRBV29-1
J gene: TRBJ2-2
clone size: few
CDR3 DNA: TGCAGCACCTCCGACCCTTGGAAAGGGGAGCTGTTTTTT
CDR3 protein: CSTSDPWKGELFF

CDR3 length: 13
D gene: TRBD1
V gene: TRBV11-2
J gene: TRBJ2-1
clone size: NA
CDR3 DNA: TGTGCCAGCAGCTTGCAACGGGGACAGGAGCAGTTCTTC
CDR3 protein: CASSLQRGQEQFF

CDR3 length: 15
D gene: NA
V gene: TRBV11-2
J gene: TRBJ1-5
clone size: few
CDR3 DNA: TGTGCCAGCAGCTTAGACACGGATAGCAATCAGCCCCAGCATTTT
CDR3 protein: CASSLDTDSNQPQHF

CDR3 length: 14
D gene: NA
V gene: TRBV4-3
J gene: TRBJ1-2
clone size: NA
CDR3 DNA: TGCGCCAGCAGCCCAAACAGGGTTCTGTTTGGCTACACCTTC
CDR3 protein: CASSPNRVLFGYTF

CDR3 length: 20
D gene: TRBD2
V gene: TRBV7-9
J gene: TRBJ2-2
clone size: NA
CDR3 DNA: TGTGCCAGCAGCTTACTCCTTGGACTAGCGGGGGGACCTCACACCGGGGAGCTGTTTTTT
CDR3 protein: CASSLLLGLAGGPHTGELFF

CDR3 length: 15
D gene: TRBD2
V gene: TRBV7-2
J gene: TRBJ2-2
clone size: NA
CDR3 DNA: TGTGCCAGCAGCCATGCCGGGACTAGTCAGAGGGAGCTGTTTTTT
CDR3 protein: CASSHAGTSQRELFF

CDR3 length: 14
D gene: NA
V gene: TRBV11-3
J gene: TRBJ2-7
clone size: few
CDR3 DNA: TGTGCCAGCAGCTTATATGATCGACCCTACGAGCAGTACTTC
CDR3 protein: CASSLYDRPYEQYF

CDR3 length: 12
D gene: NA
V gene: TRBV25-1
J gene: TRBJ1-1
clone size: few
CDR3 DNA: TGTGCCAGCAGTGACCCTTACACTGAAGCTTTCTTT
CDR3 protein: CASSDPYTEAFF

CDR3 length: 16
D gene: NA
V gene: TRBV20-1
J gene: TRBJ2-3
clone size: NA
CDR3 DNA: TGCAGTGCTAGAGATATTTGGAGCGTCACACACGATACGCAGTATTTT
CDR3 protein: CSARDIWSVTHDTQYF

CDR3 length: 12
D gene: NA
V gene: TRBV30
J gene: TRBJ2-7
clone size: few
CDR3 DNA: TGTGCCTGGAGTGTTGGTTCCTACGAGCAGTACTTC
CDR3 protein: CAWSVGSYEQYF

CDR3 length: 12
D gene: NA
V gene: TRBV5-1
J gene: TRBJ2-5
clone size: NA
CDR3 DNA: TGCGCCAGCAGCCGGGACTTGGAGACCCAGTACTTC
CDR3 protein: CASSRDLETQYF

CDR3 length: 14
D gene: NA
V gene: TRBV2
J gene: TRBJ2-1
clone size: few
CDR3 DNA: TGTGCCAGCAAGTCCACAGGTTCCTACAATGAGCAGTTCTTC
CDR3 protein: CASKSTGSYNEQFF

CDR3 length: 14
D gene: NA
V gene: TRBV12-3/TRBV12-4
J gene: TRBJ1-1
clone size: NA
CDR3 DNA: TGTGCCAGCAGTTTTAGACGGAAGAACACTGAAGCTTTCTTT
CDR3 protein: CASSFRRKNTEAFF